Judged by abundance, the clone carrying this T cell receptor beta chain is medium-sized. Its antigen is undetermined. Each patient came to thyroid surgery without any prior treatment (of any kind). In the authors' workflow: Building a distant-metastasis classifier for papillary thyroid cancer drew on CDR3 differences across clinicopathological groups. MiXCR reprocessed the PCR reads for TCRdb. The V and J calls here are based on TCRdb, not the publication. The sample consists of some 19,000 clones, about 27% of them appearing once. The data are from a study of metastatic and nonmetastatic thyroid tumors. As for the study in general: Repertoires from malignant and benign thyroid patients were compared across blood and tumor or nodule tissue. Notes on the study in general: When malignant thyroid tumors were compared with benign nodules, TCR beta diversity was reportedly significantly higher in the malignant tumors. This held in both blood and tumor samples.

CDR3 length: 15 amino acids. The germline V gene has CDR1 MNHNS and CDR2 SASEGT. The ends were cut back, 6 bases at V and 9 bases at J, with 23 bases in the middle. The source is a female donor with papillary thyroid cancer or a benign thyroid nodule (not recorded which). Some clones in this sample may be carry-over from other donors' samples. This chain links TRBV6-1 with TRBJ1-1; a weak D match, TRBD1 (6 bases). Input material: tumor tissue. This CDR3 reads CASSPTSRGAAQAFF. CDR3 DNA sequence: TGTGCCAGCAGCCCCACCTCGCGGGGGGCTGCCCAAGCTTTCTTT.